The clone carrying this T cell receptor beta chain was counted at least ten times. V lost 8 bases and J lost 9; bases outside the gene matches: 8. The germline V gene has CDR1 ENHRY and CDR2 SYGVKD. The CDR3 covers 14 residues. Researchers took RNA transcripts and amplified TCR beta CDR3 regions from them. The workflow started with a first-round RT-PCR run with HTBI primers and then moved on to a second-round multiplex PCR. TCRdb ran MiXCR on the multiplex PCR reads and lists one entry per CDR3 protein. The sample carries 650,000 to 900,000 distinct CDR3 sequences, roughly two fifths recorded once. The diagnostic workup employed clinical symptoms, serum thyroxine, TRAb, thyroid ultrasound and orbital computed tomography. The PBMCs had their origin in about 9.7 ml of fresh peripheral blood. The entry originates in a study of Graves' ophthalmopathy and Graves' hyperthyroidism.

The J gene is TRBJ1-6, the V gene TRBV10-3, with 9 bases aligning to TRBD1. This TCR was sampled from an adult man with Graves' ophthalmopathy. The sample was peripheral blood. CDR3 bases: TGTGCCATCCGCGGGACAGGGTTTAGTTCACCCCTCCACTTT. This sequence encodes CAIRGTGFSSPLHF.